The source of this T cell receptor beta chain is a study of T cell repertoires in cytomegalovirus infection. Study summary: Both CMV infection and a matching HLA type were indicated by public TCR beta signatures.

General study findings and limits: It was HLA-C-restricted CMV-specific TCR beta clonotypes that dominated the response ex vivo.

MiXCR, applied by TCRdb to the reads, yields one record per CDR3 protein. Here the sample spans just under 500,000 distinct CDR3 sequences, more than 30% being singletons. The V segment lost 6 bases and the J segment 5 bases; nucleotides outside the gene matches: 9. Germline V gene sequence: CDR1 MNHNY, CDR2 SVGAGI (reference sequence). The CDR3 totals 16 residues. For this clonotype: The antigen remains unidentified.

This chain links TRBV6-6 with TRBJ2-5; 13 bases match TRBD2. The clonotype originates from a human donor in good health (CMV status not recorded). Some clones in this sample may be carry-over from other donors' samples. The source material was cultured PBMCs, sampled from culture after CMV antigen stimulation. CDR3 in amino acids: CASSLGLAGDVETQYF. The CDR3 DNA follows: TGTGCCAGCAGCTTAGGACTAGCGGGAGACGTGGAGACCCAGTACTTC.